These 10 T cell receptor beta chains share one sample of origin, sequenced in a study of identical twins. TCRdb recomputed calls from the 5' RACE reads with MiXCR, one row per CDR3 protein. This sample has 520,000 or so distinct CDR3 sequences; under 25% occur once, and the top ten carry about 0.91%. These data also featured in a second study, about T cells expressing NK-cell markers.

Sequencing was done on a sample of CD4+ T cells sorted from blood. These receptors originate from a young woman in good health.

This clonotype was recorded a few times. This chain joins TRBV4-2 and TRBJ2-3; the match to TRBD2 covers 7 bases. V was clipped by 0 bases and J by 10 bases; unmatched bases: 7. The length of the CDR3 is 14 residues. Germline assignment: CDR1 LGHNA and CDR2 YNFKEQ. CDR3 sequence: CASSQDPKGRAQYF. CDR3 DNA sequence: TGTGCCAGCAGCCAAGATCCGAAAGGGAGGGCGCAGTATTTT.

The rearrangement joins TRBV18 to TRBJ2-3; 9 bases are shared with TRBD1. CDR1 is KGHSH and CDR2 is LQKENI in the germline V gene. The CDR3 loop spans 15 amino acids. Germline trimming cut 4 bases from V and 6 bases from J; bases unmatched to any gene: 8. The CDR3, as DNA: TGTGCCAGCTCACAGGGAACAGGGGGCAAGGATACGCAGTATTTT. Translated, it gives CASSQGTGGKDTQYF.

This clonotype was seen a handful of times. The genes are TRBV20-1 and TRBJ2-3; D assignment may be TRBD1 or TRBD2 (6 bases each). The germline V gene encodes CDR1 DFQATT and CDR2 SNEGSKA (reference sequence). The CDR3 sequence is 15 residues long. V lost 6 bases, J lost 0 bases, and 16 bases lay in between. This chain's CDR3 is CSATEMGGSTDTQYF. DNA of the CDR3: TGCAGTGCCACGGAAATGGGGGGCAGCACAGATACGCAGTATTTT.

This clonotype came up a few times. The rearrangement links TRBV12-3 or TRBV12-4 to TRBJ2-4; 9 nucleotides match TRBD2. The CDR3 loop spans 14 amino acids. J lost 7 bases, V lost 3 bases, and 4 bases had no gene match. CDR3 coding DNA: TGTGCCAGCAGTTTTGCAAGCGGGGGGAACATTCAGTACTTC. Translating it yields CASSFASGGNIQYF.

This clonotype was seen ten or more times. A read error may account for a junction end that differs from germline. The V and J genes are TRBV29-1 and TRBJ2-5; D gene ambiguous. CDR1 is SQVTM and CDR2 is ANQGSEA in the germline V gene. The length of the CDR3 is 14 residues. CDR3 protein: CSVKAVWNQGTQYF. The CDR3 coding sequence is TGCAGCGTTAAGGCAGTTTGGAACCAAGGGACCCAGTACTTC.

The rearrangement uses TRBV27 and TRBJ1-4; no clear D gene. The CDR3 covers 15 residues. Germline values: CDR1 MNHEY, CDR2 SMNVEV (reference sequence). Between the trimmed V and J ends, which lost 4 bases and 8 bases, there was a span of 17 bases. The CDR3 here is CASSSYSRIGEKLFF. Written as DNA, the CDR3 is TGTGCCAGCAGTTCCTACAGTCGAATTGGAGAAAAACTGTTTTTT.

This clonotype was recorded at least ten times. The J gene is TRBJ1-2, the V gene TRBV12-3 or TRBV12-4; D unresolved. This CDR3 has 13 amino acids. Trimming removed 4 bases from V and 5 bases from J, with 11 bases in between. The CDR3 bases are TGTGCCAGCAGTTCCTATGACCGATATGGCTACACCTTC. It yields the protein CASSSYDRYGYTF.

This clonotype was detected a few times. This rearrangement joins TRBV6-2 or TRBV6-3 to TRBJ2-5; 14 positions match TRBD2. V lost 4 bases and J lost 0; bases outside the gene matches: 10. Germline V gives CDR1 MNHEY, CDR2 SVGEGT. The CDR3 totals 19 residues. The CDR3 reads CASSFPTSGRAMNQETQYF. The DNA for the CDR3 is TGTGCCAGCAGTTTCCCGACTAGCGGGAGGGCCATGAACCAAGAGACCCAGTACTTC.

This chain uses TRBV20-1 with TRBJ2-2; 8 bases align to TRBD2. Trimming cost V 3 bases and J 3 bases; bases outside gene matches: 3. CDR1 DFQATT and CDR2 SNEGSKA come from the germline V gene (reference sequence). The CDR3 length is 14 residues. CDR3 region: CSASGRAYTGELFF. CDR3 bases: TGCAGTGCTAGCGGGAGGGCCTACACCGGGGAGCTGTTTTTT.

V and J are TRBV11-3 and TRBJ1-2; D is uncertain. Per the germline V gene, CDR1 is SGHNT and CDR2 is YENEEA. This CDR3 is 14 amino acids long. Trimming shortened V by 1 base and J by 4 bases, and 10 bases separated the two germline ends. The CDR3 DNA reads TGTGCCAGCAGCTTAGGTACAGCCCGCTATGGCTACACCTTC. It is translated as CASSLGTARYGYTF.